These 15 T cell receptor beta chains were sequenced from one sample in a study of CD4 T cells in relation to SARS-CoV-2 and coronaviruses. For these receptors, no antigen is known. Only in-frame clones appear in the TCRdb table, and some are missing; sequencing was by immunoSEQ multiplex PCR. The sample holds 35,000 or so clones, about 86% seen once. Sequenced input: naive CD4+ T cells from PBMCs, cultured in vitro. Specified subset: naive CD4+ T cells isolated by negative enrichment. These receptors all come from an adult with COVID-19.

The J gene is TRBJ1-2, the V gene TRBV6-1, with D possibly matching TRBD1 (5 bases). The length of the CDR3 is 14 residues. V shed 3 bases and J shed 4 bases, with 12 bases lying between them. The germline gives CDR1 MNHNS, CDR2 SASEGT. Here the CDR3 reads CASSDRVESYGYTF. In DNA, the CDR3 is TGTGCCAGCAGTGACAGGGTGGAGAGCTATGGCTACACCTTC.

This chain connects TRBV7-2 to TRBJ2-1; 11 bases agree with TRBD2. With V trimmed by 2 bases and J by 9 bases, 6 bases remained unmatched. This CDR3 is built from 15 residues. Germline-derived CDR1 and CDR2 are SGHTA and FQGNSA. The CDR3 region has the DNA TGTGCCAGCAGCTTAACGACTAGCGGGATGGTTGAGCAGTTCTTC. Protein sequence: CASSLTTSGMVEQFF.

V usage is TRBV25-1 and J usage is TRBJ2-7; weak D call: TRBD1 (6 bases). The CDR3 totals 15 residues. The germline V and J ends were trimmed by 8 bases and 2 bases, with 19 bases remaining between them. Germline values: CDR1 MGHDK, CDR2 SYGVNS. The CDR3 region is CASGSSGGTAYEQYF. CDR3 coding DNA: TGTGCCAGCGGATCCTCTGGGGGCACGGCCTACGAGCAGTACTTC.

This clone came up once. This rearrangement joins TRBV12-3 or TRBV12-4 to TRBJ1-2, with D maybe TRBD1 (5 bases). The CDR3 totals 13 residues. V lost 3 bases, J lost 10 bases, and 15 bases lay in between. The CDR3 DNA follows: TGTGCCAGCAGTTTTTCAGGAAGGGGCTTCTACACCTTC. The encoded protein is CASSFSGRGFYTF.

The gene calls are TRBV18 and TRBJ2-7, with D tentatively TRBD2 (5 bases). The CDR3 is 14 residues long. The germline V and J ends were trimmed by 2 bases and 2 bases, with 10 bases remaining between them. Per the germline V gene, CDR1 is KGHSH and CDR2 is LQKENI. The CDR3 DNA sequence: TGTGCCAGCTCACCAGGACTTGACGCCTACGAGCAGTACTTC. Translated: CASSPGLDAYEQYF.

This chain uses TRBV7-2 with TRBJ2-3; tentatively, D is TRBD1 (6 bases). The V end was cut by 1 base, the J end by 0 bases, with 17 bases between. The CDR3 loop spans 18 amino acids. Germline lookup yields CDR1 SGHTA and CDR2 FQGNSA. The DNA for the CDR3 is TGTGCCAGCAGCTTAGAGGCAGGGGTGGGTGTTAGCACAGATACGCAGTATTTT. Amino acid sequence: CASSLEAGVGVSTDTQYF.

The rearrangement joins TRBV28 to TRBJ2-7; unclear D gene. CDR3 length: 14 residues. The germline gives CDR1 MDHEN, CDR2 SYDVKM. V was cut by 6 bases and J by 5 bases, with 17 bases left in between. CDR3 in DNA: TGTGCCAGCAGCTTTCCCCCCAGCTCGGACGAGCAGTACTTC. Translating it yields CASSFPPSSDEQYF.

The chain uses TRBV6-5 and TRBJ2-7, with a weak D call TRBD2 (6 bases). V lost 0 bases and J lost 3, with 12 bases in between. Germline loops: CDR1 MNHEY, CDR2 SVGAGI. The CDR3 contains 15 residues. This CDR3 is CASSYSYSGRYEQYF. In DNA, the CDR3 is TGTGCCAGCAGTTACTCGTATAGCGGCCGCTACGAGCAGTACTTC.

The rearrangement uses TRBV5-4 and TRBJ2-4; D might be TRBD2 (6 bases). The CDR3 runs to 15 residues. CDR1 SGHNT and CDR2 YYREEE come from the germline V gene (reference sequence). Between the trimmed V and J ends, which lost 1 base and 3 bases, there was a span of 11 bases. CDR3 region: CASSLRGSVKNIQYF. The CDR3 nucleotides are TGTGCCAGCAGCTTGCGGGGGAGCGTCAAAAACATTCAGTACTTC.

This clone came up a few times. The chain links TRBV6-6 to TRBJ1-1; TRBD1 matches at 8 bases. CDR3 length equals 16 residues. V was pared by 7 bases and J by 0 bases, with 10 bases of the junction left unmatched. CDR1 and CDR2 (germline): MNHNY, SVGAGI (reference sequence). CDR3 in amino acids: CASIKQGDLVNTEAFF. CDR3 DNA sequence: TGTGCCAGCATTAAACAGGGGGACCTGGTGAACACTGAAGCTTTCTTT.

The chain joins TRBV11-2 to TRBJ1-3; D is unresolved. Germline V gives CDR1 SGHAT, CDR2 FQNNGV. This CDR3 has 13 residues. V dropped 1 base and J dropped 2 bases, with 3 bases sitting between them. The CDR3 spells CASSLGPGNTIYF. CDR3 nucleotides: TGTGCCAGCAGCTTAGGGCCTGGAAACACCATATATTTT.

The J gene is TRBJ1-1, the V gene TRBV5-1; unclear D gene. The V end lost 0 bases, the J end lost 4 bases, and 10 bases lay between the germline ends. The CDR3 spans 14 residues. In germline, CDR1 is SGHRS, CDR2 YFSETQ. CDR3 amino acids: CASSLGGGSTEAFF. The CDR3, as DNA: TGCGCCAGCAGCTTGGGGGGTGGGAGCACTGAAGCTTTCTTT. Full variable domain (rest looked up from reference TRBV5-1 and TRBJ1-1): KAGVTQTPRYLIKTRGQQVTLSCSPISGHRSVSWYQQTPGQGLQFLFEYFSETQRNKGNFPGRFSGRQFSNSRSEMNVSTLELGDSALYLCASSLGGGSTEAFFGQGTRLTVV.

The chain carries TRBV19 and TRBJ2-7, with 7 bases identical to TRBD1. V was pared by 5 bases and J by 0 bases, with 7 bases of the junction left unmatched. This CDR3 has 15 residues. Germline CDR1 LNHDA, CDR2 SQIVND (reference sequence). CDR3 sequence: CASSAYGTVSYEQYF. Written as DNA, the CDR3 is TGTGCCAGTAGTGCCTACGGGACAGTCTCCTACGAGCAGTACTTC.

CDR3 loop: CAAIGFRSYEQYF. Written as DNA, the CDR3 is TGTGCCGCGATAGGGTTTAGGTCATACGAGCAGTACTTC. The V and J genes are TRBV28 and TRBJ2-7; D is unresolved. CDR1 is MDHEN and CDR2 is SYDVKM in the germline V gene. Deletions cut 11 bases from V and 4 bases from J, with 18 bases between. This CDR3 is 13 amino acids long.

The rearrangement uses TRBV5-1 and TRBJ2-7; 14 bases agree with TRBD2. Unmatched junction bases numbered 12, after V lost 7 bases and J lost 0 bases. CDR3 length equals 18 residues. Germline V gene data show CDR1 as SGHRS and CDR2 as YFSETQ. CDR3 loop: CASSALGTSGSPSYEQYF. For the CDR3, the DNA is TGCGCCAGCTCGGCTCTCGGGACTAGCGGGAGCCCCTCCTACGAGCAGTACTTC.